Sequencing of this TCR beta chain was carried out in a study of STAT5B mutations in CD4+ large granular lymphocyte leukemia (dated by TCRdb to between 2020 and 2023). Notes on the research overall: Among the healthy controls, the CDR3 'QG' motif was associated with a particular HLA allele. TCRbeta repertoires of CD4+ T-cell large granular lymphocyte leukemia patients were compared with those of healthy blood donors. The purity of purified fractions was confirmed by flow cytometry on FACSCanto II or FACSVerse to exceed 95% among lymphocytes. Beyond this particular receptor, the publication reports: Enrichment of TRBV06-family usage was observed among the top patient clones (8/27) relative to healthy controls (2/35). The data were not HLA-matched, and the relatively small sample size could explain the higher clonality seen in CD4+ compared with CD8+ T-LGLL. Main leukemic clonotypes were private to each patient, although 20% to 25% of the main leukemic clonotypes were found at low frequency in the non-leukemic repertoires of other patients. Compared with healthy CD4+ repertoires, CD4-sorted patient repertoires appeared more clonal, and this difference remained even after the putative leukemic clones were removed.

TCRbeta rearrangements were sequenced from genomic DNA using the immunoSEQ assay at survey resolution. Per the authors' processing: A lowest detectable productive clonotype frequency of 2.59 x 10-5 was observed in the TCR sequencing data. Only productive TCRbeta rearrangements, defined as complete and in-frame sequences, were included in the analyses. Clonality for each sample was calculated as Simpson clonality in the immunoSEQ Analyzer version 3.0. Clones were categorized by frequency as very rare, small, medium, large (1-20%) or hyperexpanded (>20%). Generation probabilities were estimated with OLGA 1.2.3, V-gene circos plots were generated with VDJtools, specificities were searched for in VDJdb, and CDR3 motifs were identified with GLIPH. TCRdb took over this immuneACCESS table, retaining in-frame rearrangements with V and J assigned. Such tables are incomplete; in checked studies, under half of the missing clones stem from an unresolved V gene, and the remainder is unexplained. V, J and clone size were drawn from that table, and D and trimming were deduced from the DNA. The sample records about 31,000 clones, roughly 74% of which are singletons. More than 0.85% of the sample belongs to the ten largest clones.

Turning to this clone: Its antigen specificity is not known. Within one base of it there is no much larger clone, and no base qualities were kept.

The CDR3 starts with the cysteine, ends with the phenylalanine, and has 15 residues. CDR3 DNA is the only sequence kept; it has 45 bases, read in frame from the first base. The germline V gene encodes CDR1 LNHDA and CDR2 SQIVND (reference sequence). The germline ends are 16 bases apart after V is trimmed by 3 bases and J by 5 bases. The healthy controls were some 36 blood donors, and the buffy coats of these donors were supplied by the Finnish Red Cross blood service. All TCR-sequenced material derived from peripheral blood: patient blood samples and healthy donor buffy coats. Ficoll-Hypaque gradient centrifugation was used to isolate peripheral blood mononuclear cells. CD4+ cells were magnetically purified from the buffy coats of healthy controls. The Gentra Puregene Cell and Tissue kit was used for genomic DNA extraction, and quantification was performed on a Qubit 2.0 fluorometer.

The chain is made from TRBV19 and TRBJ1-2; no D gene is confidently identified. Sequenced input: CD4+ T cells from blood buffy coats. The receptor was isolated from a human donor in good health. The CDR3 corresponds to CASSISFVGFYGYTF. The DNA is TGTGCCAGTAGTATTTCTTTCGTGGGGTTTTATGGCTACACCTTC. The full variable domain, completed from the reference TRBV19 and TRBJ1-2 proteins outside the CDR3, reads DGGITQSPKYLFRKEGQNVTLSCEQNLNHDAMYWYRQDPGQGLRLIYYSQIVNDFQKGDIAEGYSVSREKKESFPLTVTSAQKNPTAFYLCASSISFVGFYGYTFGSGTRLTVV.